A selection of T cell receptor beta chains follows, all from one sample in a study of blood T cell repertoires in COVID-19. Assay used: immunoSEQ multiplex PCR; TCRdb lists only in-frame clones, some missing. The top ten hold under 2.5% of the sample, which has 100,000 to 150,000 clones, 60% to 75% seen once. The source material was peripheral blood. The receptors were sampled from a woman in her 70s with acute or convalescent COVID-19. Both conserved end residues are part of each CDR3. The D gene is left open where the match is weak. Size is stated for part of the rows, as once, few or many counts, or as a class when the clone is expanded.

D gene	V gene	clone size	J gene	CDR3 DNA	CDR3 protein
TRBD1	TRBV9	-	TRBJ1-2	TGTGCCAGCAGCGGGTCTGGACAGGACGCATCCCATCACTATGGCTACACCTTC	CASSGSGQDASHHYGYTF
-	TRBV12-3/TRBV12-4	-	TRBJ1-2	TGTGCCAGCAGTTTGCCAGGGTATGGCTACACCTTC	CASSLPGYGYTF
TRBD1	TRBV18	-	TRBJ1-2	TGTGCCAGCTCATTATACGACAGGGGGCTTGATGGCTACACCTTC	CASSLYDRGLDGYTF
TRBD1	TRBV6-5	-	TRBJ2-2	TGTGCCAGCAGCTTTACAGGGGGCGCAACCGGGGAGCTGTTTTTT	CASSFTGGATGELFF
-	TRBV5-5	-	TRBJ1-1	TGTGCCAGCAGCCATCTTTACAGGGAAGCTTTCTTT	CASSHLYREAFF
-	TRBV19	-	TRBJ2-3	TGTGCCAGTACCCTCCGGGACTCAAACACAGATACGCAGTATTTT	CASTLRDSNTDTQYF
-	TRBV16	few	TRBJ2-2	TGTGCCAGCAGCCATCTGCAGGGGACCGGGGAGCTGTTTTTT	CASSHLQGTGELFF
-	TRBV19	-	TRBJ1-1	TGTGCCAGTAGTAGGGCTTTTAGAACTGAAGCTTTCTTT	CASSRAFRTEAFF
-	TRBV5-1	-	TRBJ1-1	TGCGCCAGCAGCTTGGAGCCGGGGGACACTGAAGCTTTCTTT	CASSLEPGDTEAFF
-	TRBV10-3	-	TRBJ1-1	TGTGCCATCAGTGTGGACATCGGGAGGACTGAAGCTTTCTTT	CAISVDIGRTEAFF
-	TRBV27	-	TRBJ2-7	TGTGCCAGCAGTTTATCCCCTAGCGCAACCTACGAGCAGTACTTC	CASSLSPSATYEQYF
TRBD1	TRBV3-1/TRBV3-2	-	TRBJ1-5	TGTGCCAGCAGCCGAAGACAGGGCTATCAGCCCCAGCATTTT	CASSRRQGYQPQHF
TRBD1	TRBV9	-	TRBJ2-5	TGTGCCAGCAGCGCCGGACAGGGGGTCGGGGAGACCCAGTACTTC	CASSAGQGVGETQYF
TRBD2	TRBV10-3	-	TRBJ2-5	TGTGCCATCAGTGAATATCTAGCGGGGACTCAAGAGACCCAGTACTTC	CAISEYLAGTQETQYF
-	TRBV6-2/TRBV6-3	few	TRBJ1-1	TGTGCCAGCAGTTCACGCCCGAGGAACACTGAAGCTTTCTTT	CASSSRPRNTEAFF
TRBD2	TRBV5-1	few	TRBJ2-1	TGCGCCAGCAGCTTGGTTCTAGCGGGATCCCTGGGGGAGCAGTTCTTC	CASSLVLAGSLGEQFF
TRBD1	TRBV19	-	TRBJ2-5	TGTGCCAGCACCGACAGGGGAGGGACCCAGTACTTC	CASTDRGGTQYF